This T cell receptor beta chain appears in the sequencing data of a study of identical twins (dated by TCRdb to 2016 to 2017). Concerning the study at large: The study deep-sequenced TCR alpha and beta repertoires from monozygotic twins, unrelated adults of various ages and cord blood to test whether fetal clonotypes persist. To rule out contamination, replicate twin experiments were performed at different times with different library preparation protocols.

CDR1 and CDR2, looked up from the germline V gene, are MDHEN and SYDVKM. Trimming removed 7 bases from V and 4 bases from J, leaving 20 bases between the germline ends. Spanning cysteine to phenylalanine, the CDR3 consists of 15 amino acids. CDR3 DNA is the only sequence kept; it has 45 bases, read in frame from the first base. This clonotype was seen more than once but under ten times. Its antigen is still unknown. Base-call qualities are not available, and no considerably larger clone is one nucleotide away. Libraries were made using 5' RACE. Sequencing was carried out with an Illumina HiSeq 2000. Template switching added a universal primer binding site, and the final cDNA carried a unique molecular identifier that allowed TCR cDNA molecules to be counted accurately. First-strand cDNA for TCR alpha and beta chains was synthesized from specific primers in the conserved constant-segment region. To control for contamination, each cDNA library was double barcoded with a SMART-Mk sample barcode plus Illumina barcodes. Two successive PCR steps introduced TruSeq adapter sequences along with Illumina sample barcodes. The TCR alpha and beta cDNA libraries were sequenced on the Illumina HiSeq platform using custom primers. On the authors' methods: Raw reads were processed with MiGEC to extract unique molecular identifiers, and MiXCR was used to determine CDR3 positions. For each individual, recombination models were inferred using an EM algorithm with the repgenHMM and IGoR tools. The analysis of shared clonotypes was done with the tcR package in R, with sharing normalized by the product of cloneset sizes. Out-of-frame nonproductive sequences were analyzed to study raw recombination free of thymic and clonal selection effects. TCRdb handled the public reads itself, with Q25 trimming in fastp and clone calling in MiXCR, and kept productive beta chains. Each CDR3 protein appears once, grouped with its most common genes and DNA. In this record, the V and J calls reflect TCRdb's handling and not the investigators' own analysis. Across this sample there are hundreds of thousands of distinct CDR3 sequences, with over 8.5% seen only once. The ten top clones hold around 0.95% of the sample.

Every donor in the study was a healthy Caucasian. The twin cohort consisted of three pairs of female monozygotic twins, all aged about 18 to 29 years. RNA for TCR libraries was isolated from peripheral blood mononuclear cells. Results the study describes overall, beyond this receptor: Because the same donors could not be followed over many years, the conclusions depended on cross-sectional statistical analysis. Out-of-frame TCR alpha sequences shared between twins showed an excess of low generation-probability sequences compared with coincidental sharing between unrelated individuals. Abundant cord blood beta clonotypes carried fewer insertions; young adult naive repertoires showed a weaker similar trend, while memory repertoires showed none. Recombination models systematically underestimated out-of-frame TCR alpha sharing in monozygotic twins but agreed with sharing between unrelated individuals. Zero-insertion analyses could be partly confounded by invariant T cells such as MAIT and iNKT, although diverse VJ usage argued against such confounding for most clonotypes. In beta out-of-frame sequences, excess twin sharing was weaker, because having fewer shared sequences lowered the signal-to-noise ratio.

In addition, the sample was reused for a study of yellow fever vaccine responses in identical twins. The second paper states: The T cell response to vaccination in identical twins was reported by the authors to appear partly convergent and partly personalized. Focusing on identical twins, the study followed the T cell clones that responded to the vaccine, and did so with precision.

Material for sequencing was PBMCs. Recombination joined TRBV28 with TRBJ2-7; TRBD1 might be the D gene, on 8 matching bases. The clonotype originates from a woman between 18 and 29 years old in good health. The DNA reads TGTGCCAGCACGTCAAGGACAGGGACTACATACGAGCAGTACTTC. This sequence encodes CASTSRTGTTYEQYF.